This T cell receptor (beta chain) originates from a study of blood T cell repertoires in COVID-19. Living in about two dozen US areas, the participants were between roughly 18 and 89 years of age. Profiled with immunoSEQ multiplex PCR; TCRdb holds only in-frame clones, not every one. The sample shows around 340,000 clones, approximately 83% of them seen only once. Germline values: CDR1 KGHSH, CDR2 LQKENI. The CDR3 has 17 amino acids. Trimming removed 2 bases at V and 0 bases at J, with 14 bases between. The chain employs TRBV18 and TRBJ1-3, with no clear D. The clonotype comes from a woman in her 40s with acute COVID-19. The sample taken for sequencing was PBMCs or T cells enriched from blood (not recorded which). This CDR3 reads CASSPGAAGHSGNTIYF. DNA of the CDR3: TGTGCCAGCTCACCAGGCGCAGCAGGCCACTCTGGAAACACCATATATTTT.